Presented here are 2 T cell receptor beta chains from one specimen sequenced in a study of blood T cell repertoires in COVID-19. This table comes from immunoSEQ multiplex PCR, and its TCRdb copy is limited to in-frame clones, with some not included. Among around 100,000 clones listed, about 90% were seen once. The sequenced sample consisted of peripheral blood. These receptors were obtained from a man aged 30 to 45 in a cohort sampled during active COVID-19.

The CDR3 loop reads CAWSFPTSKNTEAFF. The CDR3 nucleotides read TGTGCCTGGAGCTTCCCGACAAGCAAGAACACTGAAGCTTTCTTT. The V call is TRBV30, the J call TRBJ1-1; unclear D gene. CDR1 and CDR2 (germline): GTSNPN, SVGIG (reference sequence). This CDR3 spans 15 amino acids. Trimming left V 3 bases short and J 1 base short, with 15 bases between.

The CDR3 protein is CASSLTSQEETQYF. Written as DNA, the CDR3 is TGTGCCAGCAGCTTAACGTCACAGGAAGAGACCCAGTACTTC. The rearrangement links TRBV7-3 to TRBJ2-5, with a tentative D call TRBD1 (5 bases). Trimming pared 0 bases from V and 3 bases from J, leaving 8 bases between. This CDR3 is 14 amino acids long. CDR1 is SGHTA, CDR2 FQGTGA, per germline.